One TCR beta chain is described in this entry. The V gene's germline CDR1 is GTSNPN and CDR2 SVGIG (reference sequence). Deletions cut 2 bases from V and 11 bases from J, with 12 bases between. This CDR3 is built from 11 residues. This entry belongs to a study of shared clonotypes between healthy human individuals. Several immunoSEQ plates received, in even portions, the genomic DNA of each subset. Source study methods: Filtering differed since immunoSEQ provided only junctions, with no quality scores. Method: immunoSEQ multiplex PCR; TCRdb's copy keeps in-frame clones and lacks some. D and trimming were read from the DNA, whereas the V and J calls and clone size are those reported in that table. This repertoire shows roughly 2.6 million clones, approximately 90% found once; its top ten account for more than 0.12%.

The TCR originated in a man younger than 35 in good health. The material sequenced was naive CD4+ T cells sorted from blood. Subset: CD45RA+ positively selected. This chain links TRBV30 with TRBJ1-1; D is possibly TRBD1 (5 bases). CDR3 loop: CAWSTQERAFF. DNA of the CDR3: TGTGCCTGGAGTACACAGGAAAGGGCTTTCTTT.